This TCR beta chain was sequenced in a study of shared clonotypes between healthy human individuals. Study details: Donors had three CD4 naive, three CD4 memory, two CD8 naive and one CD8 memory plate apiece. Study outcomes and limitations: The sharing of 4% to 5.5% of naive CD4 clonotypes was seen across a few donors. The sampled material consisted only of blood, and tissue repertoires are likely to differ.

With regard to this clone: Its antigen is as yet unknown.

The germline CDR1 and CDR2 sequences are SGHVS and FNYEAQ. This CDR3 has 15 residues. Losses at the gene ends were 3 bases for V and 3 bases for J; bases not matched to a gene: 2. Researchers ran the assay at a deep level. Produced via immunoSEQ multiplex PCR; TCRdb's table is partial and in-frame only. The table has over a million clones, more than 95% seen once. The chain uses TRBV7-6 and TRBJ2-3; the match to TRBD2 covers 11 bases. The sequencing sample was made of naive CD4+ T cells sorted from blood. Subset described: CD45RA+ positively selected. The sequence was collected from a man aged 25-40 years in good health. In DNA form, the CDR3 reads TGTGCCAGCAGCTTTAGCGGGAGGGGAACAGATACGCAGTATTTT. Protein: CASSFSGRGTDTQYF.